This TCR beta chain was identified during a study of T-cell reconstitution after alpha-beta-depleted transplantation in children. As concerns this clonotype: Its antigen remains unidentified.

Germline V gene data show CDR1 as LGHNA and CDR2 as YNFKEQ. The CDR3 runs to 14 residues. Deletions cut 1 base from V and 6 bases from J, with 10 bases between. Study-level findings and limits: Some patients owed their high day-60 TCRbeta diversity to surviving recipient T cells and thymic progenitors. Reportedly, alpha-beta T cells present about two months post-transplant originated from several hundred expanded clones of graft origin.

Unique molecular identifiers were used to barcode this TCRbeta library. Each CDR3 protein gets one entry after TCRdb re-called the PCR reads with MiXCR. The table records some 120,000 distinct CDR3 sequences, 23% of them present only once. The receptor comes from a male patient aged 2 to 9 who had a stem cell transplant for chronic granulomatous disease, so the T cells may come from the graft donor. The chain has TRBV4-2 and TRBJ2-1, with D perhaps matching TRBD1 or TRBD2 (5 bases each). Material: PBMCs, mostly from graft donor cells, obtained 180 days after TCRalphabeta/CD19-depleted stem cell transplant. As DNA, the CDR3 is TGTGCCAGCAGCCAAGGGGACCAGCGCAATGAGCAGTTCTTC. It encodes CASSQGDQRNEQFF.